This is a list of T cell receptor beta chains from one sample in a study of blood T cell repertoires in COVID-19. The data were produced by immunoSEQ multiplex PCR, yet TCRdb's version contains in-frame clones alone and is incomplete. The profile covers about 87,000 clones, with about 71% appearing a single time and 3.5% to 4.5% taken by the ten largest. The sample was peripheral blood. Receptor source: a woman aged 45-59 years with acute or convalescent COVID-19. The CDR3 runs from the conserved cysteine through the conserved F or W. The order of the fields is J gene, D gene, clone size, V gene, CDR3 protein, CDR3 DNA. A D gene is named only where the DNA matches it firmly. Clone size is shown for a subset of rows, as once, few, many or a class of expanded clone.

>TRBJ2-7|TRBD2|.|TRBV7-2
CASSLARTSGGYEQYF
TGTGCCAGCAGCTTAGCAAGGACTAGCGGGGGGTACGAGCAGTACTTC
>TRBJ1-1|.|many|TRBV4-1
CASSHYSGGGEAFF
TGCGCCAGCAGCCATTACTCCGGGGGAGGTGAAGCTTTCTTT
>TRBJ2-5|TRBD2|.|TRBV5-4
CASSGTSGGASTRYF
TGTGCCAGCAGCGGAACTAGCGGGGGGGCGTCGACCCGGTACTTC
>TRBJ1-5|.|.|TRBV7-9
CASSWTEYQPQHF
TGTGCCAGCAGCTGGACAGAATATCAGCCCCAGCATTTT
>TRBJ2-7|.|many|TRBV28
CASSSSGDEQYF
TGTGCCAGCAGTTCCTCCGGGGACGAGCAGTACTTC
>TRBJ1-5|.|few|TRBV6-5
CASSRETDQPQHF
TGTGCCAGCTCGCGGGAAACCGATCAGCCCCAGCATTTT
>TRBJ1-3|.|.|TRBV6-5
CASRQSGNTIYF
TGTGCCAGCAGGCAGTCGGGAAACACCATATATTTT
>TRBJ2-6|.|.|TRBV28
CASSFPSSGANVLTF
TGTGCCAGCAGTTTTCCCAGCTCTGGGGCCAACGTCCTGACTTTC
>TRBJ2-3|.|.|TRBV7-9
CASSPAGAGTDTQYF
TGTGCCAGCAGCCCCGCGGGGGCGGGCACAGATACGCAGTATTTT
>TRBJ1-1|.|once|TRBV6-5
CASSYAGTWNTEAFF
TGTGCCAGCAGTTACGCGGGTACCTGGAACACTGAAGCTTTCTTT
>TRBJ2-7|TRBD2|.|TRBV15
CATSRGDSGGKEQYF
TGTGCCACCAGCAGAGGGGATAGCGGGGGAAAGGAGCAGTACTTC
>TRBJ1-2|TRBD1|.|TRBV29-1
CSVAKQGGYTF
TGCAGCGTTGCTAAACAGGGGGGCTACACCTTC
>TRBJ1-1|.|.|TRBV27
CASSLSGGYTEAFF
TGTGCCAGCAGTTTGTCGGGCGGGTACACTGAAGCTTTCTTT
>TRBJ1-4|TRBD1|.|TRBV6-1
CASSEGPRDSLNGRKLFF
TGTGCCAGCAGTGAGGGACCGCGGGACAGCCTAAACGGACGTAAACTGTTTTTT
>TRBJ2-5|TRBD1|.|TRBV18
CASSRDSLETQYF
TGTGCCAGCTCACGGGACAGCCTAGAGACCCAGTACTTC
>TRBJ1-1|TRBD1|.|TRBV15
CATSRDRYTEAFF
TGTGCCACCAGCAGGGACAGGTACACTGAAGCTTTCTTT
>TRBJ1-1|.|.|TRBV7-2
CASSLAARLMNTEAFF
TGTGCCAGCAGCTTAGCGGCCAGGCTCATGAACACTGAAGCTTTCTTT
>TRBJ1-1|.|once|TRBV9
CASSVVGSGNTEAFF
TGTGCCAGCAGCGTAGTCGGATCAGGAAACACTGAAGCTTTCTTT
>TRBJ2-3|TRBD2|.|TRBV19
CASSGLAGVADTQYF
TGTGCCAGTAGTGGGCTAGCGGGGGTGGCAGATACGCAGTATTTT
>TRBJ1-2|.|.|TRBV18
CASSPKTANYGYTF
TGTGCCAGCTCACCTAAGACAGCTAACTATGGCTACACCTTC
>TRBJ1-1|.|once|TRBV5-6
CASSLATSGGTEAFF
TGTGCCAGCAGCTTGGCTACATCGGGTGGCACTGAAGCTTTCTTT
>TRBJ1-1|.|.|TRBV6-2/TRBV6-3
CASSYSPPEGTEAFF
TGTGCCAGCAGTTATTCGCCCCCTGAGGGCACTGAAGCTTTCTTT
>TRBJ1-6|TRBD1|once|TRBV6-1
CATKGQPLSPLHF
TGTGCCACCAAGGGACAGCCCCTTTCACCCCTCCACTTT
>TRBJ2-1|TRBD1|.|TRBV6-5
CASSLQGAGYNEQFF
TGTGCCAGCAGTTTACAGGGGGCAGGATACAATGAGCAGTTCTTC
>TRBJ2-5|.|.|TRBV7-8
CASSLAGLRREETQYF
TGTGCCAGCAGCTTAGCGGGCCTCCGGAGGGAAGAGACCCAGTACTTC
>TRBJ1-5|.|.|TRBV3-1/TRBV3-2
CASSQDSTTQPQHF
TGTGCCAGCAGCCAAGATTCCACTACTCAGCCCCAGCATTTT
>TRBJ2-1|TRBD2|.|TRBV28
CASSPGTSGYNEQFF
TGTGCCAGCAGCCCCGGGACTAGCGGCTACAATGAGCAGTTCTTC
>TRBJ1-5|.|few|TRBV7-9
CASSLTGGPNQPQHF
TGTGCCAGCAGCTTAACGGGAGGACCGAATCAGCCCCAGCATTTT
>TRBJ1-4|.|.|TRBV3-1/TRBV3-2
CAAEGGDEKLFF
TGTGCTGCGGAGGGTGGAGATGAAAAACTGTTTTTT
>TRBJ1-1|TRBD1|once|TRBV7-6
CASSSGQGMNTEAFF
TGTGCCAGCAGCTCCGGACAGGGCATGAACACTGAAGCTTTCTTT
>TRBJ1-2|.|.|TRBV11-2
CASSLQGYGYTF
TGTGCCAGCAGCTTACAGGGCTATGGCTACACCTTC
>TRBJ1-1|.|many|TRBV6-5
CASSYWVRGNTEAFF
TGTGCCAGCAGTTACTGGGTCAGGGGGAACACTGAAGCTTTCTTT
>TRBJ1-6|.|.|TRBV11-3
CASSLDRTSPLHF
TGTGCCAGCAGCTTAGACAGGACATCACCCCTCCACTTT